This record covers a single T cell receptor (beta chain). Per the original methods: Estimates of nucleated cell counts were drawn from the amplification of reference gene primers. The assay was immunoSEQ multiplex PCR, and TCRdb's table has in-frame clones only and misses some. For V, J and clone size, that table is used; D and trimming come from the DNA. The top ten hold 1% of the sample, which has 250,000 to 350,000 clones, roughly 86% seen once. In terms of age and location, participants ranged from roughly 18 to 90 years and lived in about 25 US areas. The CDR3 loop spans 12 amino acids. V gave up 1 base and J gave up 5 bases, with 7 bases separating them. Germline CDR1 is SGHDT and CDR2 is YYEEEE. This sample was taken from a study of blood T cell repertoires in COVID-19.

Input material: PBMCs or T cells enriched from blood (not recorded which). The TCR originated in a woman in her 30s who had recovered from COVID-19. V usage is TRBV5-6 and J usage is TRBJ2-7; D is uncertain. The CDR3 DNA is TGTGCCAGCAGCTTGCAGATGCACGAGCAGTACTTC. This gives the protein CASSLQMHEQYF.